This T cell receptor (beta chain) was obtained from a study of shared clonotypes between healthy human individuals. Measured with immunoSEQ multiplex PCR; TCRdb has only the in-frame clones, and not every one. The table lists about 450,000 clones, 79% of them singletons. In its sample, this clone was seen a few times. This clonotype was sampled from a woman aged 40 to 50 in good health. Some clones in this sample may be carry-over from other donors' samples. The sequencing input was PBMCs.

The CDR3 sequence: CATSRSLNQPQHF. CDR3 nucleotides: TGTGCCACCAGCAGATCCCTAAATCAGCCCCAGCATTTT. The rearrangement links TRBV15 to TRBJ1-5, with D uncertain. The germline V gene encodes CDR1 LNHNV and CDR2 YYDKDF (reference sequence). V lost 2 bases to trimming and J lost 4 bases, with 6 bases between them. This CDR3 region has 13 residues.